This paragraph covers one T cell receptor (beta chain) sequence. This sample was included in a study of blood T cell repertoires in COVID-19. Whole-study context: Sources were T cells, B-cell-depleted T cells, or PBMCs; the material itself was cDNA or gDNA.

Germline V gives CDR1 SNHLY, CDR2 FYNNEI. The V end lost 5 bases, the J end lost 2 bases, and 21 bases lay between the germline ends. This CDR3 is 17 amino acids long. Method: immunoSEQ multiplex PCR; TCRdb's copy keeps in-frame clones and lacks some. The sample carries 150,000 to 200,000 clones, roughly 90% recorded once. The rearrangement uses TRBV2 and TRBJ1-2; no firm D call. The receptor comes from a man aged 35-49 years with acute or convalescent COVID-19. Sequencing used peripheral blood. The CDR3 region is CASSPTPNLRANYGYTF. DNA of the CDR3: TGTGCCAGCAGTCCCACCCCGAACCTGAGGGCCAACTATGGCTACACCTTC.